This T cell receptor beta chain was sequenced for a study of blood T cell repertoires in COVID-19. Sequenced by immunoSEQ multiplex PCR; TCRdb stores in-frame clones only, minus some. The sample contains approximately 150,000 clones, approximately 80% of which appear only once. The CDR3 is 13 residues long. The V end was cut by 8 bases, the J end by 0 bases, with 9 bases between. Germline V gene lookup returns CDR1 SGHTA and CDR2 FQGTGA. The chain carries TRBV7-3 and TRBJ2-3; perhaps TRBD1 as D (5 bases). The TCR comes from a woman aged 45-65 years with acute or convalescent COVID-19. Sequencing input: peripheral blood. CDR3 coding DNA: TGTGCCAGCTCTGACAGTAGCACAGATACGCAGTATTTT. This gives the protein CASSDSSTDTQYF.